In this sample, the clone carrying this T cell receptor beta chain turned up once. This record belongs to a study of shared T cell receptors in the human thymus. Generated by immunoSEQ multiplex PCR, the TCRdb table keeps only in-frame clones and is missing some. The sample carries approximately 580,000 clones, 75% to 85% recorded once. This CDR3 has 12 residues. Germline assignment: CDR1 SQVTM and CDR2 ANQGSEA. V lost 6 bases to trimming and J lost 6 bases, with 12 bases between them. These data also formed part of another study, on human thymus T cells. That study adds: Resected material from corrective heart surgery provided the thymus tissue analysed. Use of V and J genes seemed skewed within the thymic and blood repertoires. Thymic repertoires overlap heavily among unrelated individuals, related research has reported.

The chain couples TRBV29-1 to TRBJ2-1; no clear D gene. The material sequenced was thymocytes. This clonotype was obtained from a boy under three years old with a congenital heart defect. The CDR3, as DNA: TGCAGCGTCCTGACTGGCCCCAATGAGCAGTTCTTC. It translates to CSVLTGPNEQFF.